Listed here are 32 T cell receptor beta chains from one sample, sequenced in a study of CD8 T cells in ankylosing spondylitis. Using its own MiXCR run on the 5' RACE reads, TCRdb lists one record per CDR3 protein. The sample consists of about 150,000 distinct CDR3 sequences, around 32% of them appearing once. Sequenced sample: synovial fluid, either unsorted or a sorted T cell fraction (not recorded which). Receptors originate from a male donor with ankylosing spondylitis.

In this sample, this clonotype turned up a few times. The chain combines TRBV5-1 with TRBJ1-2, with TRBD1 as a possible D gene (6 bases). This CDR3 region has 13 residues. Germline CDR1 and CDR2: SGHRS and YFSETQ. Between the trimmed V and J ends, which lost 4 bases and 7 bases, there was a span of 14 bases. The CDR3: CASSTDRTGGYTF. Written as DNA, the CDR3 is TGCGCCAGCAGCACCGACAGGACGGGTGGCTACACCTTC.

V usage is TRBV9 and J usage is TRBJ2-3; D is undetermined. This CDR3 contains 12 residues. Germline values: CDR1 SGDLS, CDR2 YYNGEE. Trimming left V 2 bases short and J 2 bases short, with 3 bases between. Here the CDR3 reads CASSVFTDTQYF. In DNA, the CDR3 is TGTGCCAGCAGCGTGTTCACAGATACGCAGTATTTT. The full variable domain, its missing parts supplied by reference TRBV9 and TRBJ2-3, is DSGVTQTPKHLITATGQRVTLRCSPRSGDLSVYWYQQSLDQGLQFLIQYYNGEERAKGNILERFSAQQFPDLHSELNLSSLELGDSALYFCASSVFTDTQYFGPGTRLTVL.

This clonotype was counted a few times. This sequence joins TRBV20-1 and TRBJ2-7, with D maybe TRBD2 (6 bases). Germline lookup yields CDR1 DFQATT and CDR2 SNEGSKA (reference sequence). Trimming took off 6 bases at V and 0 bases at J, with 18 bases between the two ends. This CDR3 is 15 amino acids long. The CDR3: CSAENGGSLSYEQYF. The CDR3 DNA reads as TGCAGTGCGGAAAACGGGGGTTCCCTCTCCTACGAGCAGTACTTC.

The gene calls are TRBV15 and TRBJ2-7; TRBD1 matches at 10 bases. The CDR3 is made up of 16 amino acids. V lost 3 bases and J lost 4; bases outside the gene matches: 9. Germline values: CDR1 LNHNV, CDR2 YYDKDF (reference sequence). CDR3 sequence: CATSRGSGDRGYEQYF. CDR3 nucleotides: TGTGCCACCAGCAGGGGCTCCGGGGACAGGGGATACGAGCAGTACTTC.

In its sample, this clonotype was seen a few times. This chain links TRBV7-9 with TRBJ2-3, with a possible D match to TRBD2 (5 bases). Germline values: CDR1 SEHNR, CDR2 FQNEAQ (reference sequence). CDR3 length: 15 residues. The V end lost 6 bases, the J end lost 6 bases, and 19 bases lay between the germline ends. The chain's CDR3 is CASRSIQRSSDTQYF. As DNA, the CDR3 is TGTGCCAGCAGATCGATCCAGCGGAGCTCGGATACGCAGTATTTT.

The DNA of the CDR3 is TGTGCCAGCAGTTACCGGAAGACCGGGGACCAGGGGCAGTTCTTC. This codes for CASSYRKTGDQGQFF. The chain combines TRBV6-5 with TRBJ2-1, with D perhaps TRBD1 or TRBD2 (5 bases each). The germline CDR1 and CDR2 sequences are MNHEY and SVGAGI. The length of the CDR3 is 15 residues. Trimming left V 2 bases short and J 12 bases short, with 20 bases between.

Ten or more counts support this clonotype. The V call is TRBV7-9, the J call TRBJ2-2, with unresolved D. The germline V gene has CDR1 SEHNR and CDR2 FQNEAQ (reference sequence). The CDR3 is 16 residues long. V was cut by 5 bases and J by 4 bases, with 17 bases left in between. The CDR3 loop is CASSHTGPGGTGELFF. DNA for the CDR3: TGTGCCAGCAGCCATACCGGACCGGGTGGCACCGGGGAGCTGTTTTTT.

The CDR3 nucleotides are TGTGCCAGCAGCCAACGGGGTCCCGGGGGCGACTATGGCTACACCTTC. Its translation is CASSQRGPGGDYGYTF. V is TRBV14 and J is TRBJ1-2, with D maybe TRBD1 (6 bases). The CDR3 totals 16 residues. CDR1 and CDR2 from the germline V gene are SGHDN and FVKESK. V was shortened by 2 bases and J by 3 bases, with 16 bases between the two germline ends.

Comments on this clonotype: A much larger clone differs from this one at a single base, so this may be a read error. The chain has TRBV12-3 or TRBV12-4 and TRBJ1-3; TRBD1 matches at 7 bases. J lost 4 bases, V lost 6 bases, and 3 bases had no gene match. The CDR3 loop spans 13 amino acids. The CDR3, as DNA: TGTGCCAGCAGGGCAGGGGGAGGAAACACCATATATTTT. It encodes CASRAGGGNTIYF.

A few counts support this clonotype. The genes are TRBV6-1 and TRBJ2-7; 8 nucleotides align to TRBD1. The CDR3 extends over 11 amino acids. V gave up 10 bases and J gave up 4 bases; unmatched junction bases: 3. Germline-derived CDR1 and CDR2 are MNHNS and SASEGT. CDR3 protein: CATWDRYEQYF. The DNA of the CDR3 is TGTGCCACGTGGGACAGGTACGAGCAGTACTTC.

This rearrangement joins TRBV7-2 to TRBJ1-1; possibly TRBD1 for D (5 bases). CDR1 SGHTA and CDR2 FQGNSA come from the germline V gene. The length of the CDR3 is 14 residues. The V and J ends lost 1 base and 1 base respectively, with 7 bases between them. The CDR3 DNA sequence: TGTGCCAGCAGCTTAGTACAGGCGAACACTGAAGCTTTCTTT. Its translation: CASSLVQANTEAFF. The variable domain in full, with the rest retrieved from reference TRBV7-2 and TRBJ1-1, is GAGVSQSPSNKVTEKGKDVELRCDPISGHTALYWYRQSLGQGLEFLIYFQGNSAPDKSGLPSDRFSAERTGGSVSTLTIQRTQQEDSAVYLCASSLVQANTEAFFGQGTRLTVV.

This clonotype was counted many times. The chain carries TRBV12-3 or TRBV12-4 and TRBJ1-3; no firm D call. V dropped 3 bases and J dropped 7 bases, with 10 bases sitting between them. The CDR3 contains 13 residues. In nucleotides, the CDR3 is TGTGCCAGCAGTTTTGAGGGTACCAACACCATATATTTT. It is translated as CASSFEGTNTIYF.

This clonotype occurred a few times. The gene calls are TRBV21-1 and TRBJ1-2; TRBD1, the table's D call, was not compared with the DNA. TRBV21-1 is listed as a pseudogene. The CDR3 runs to 14 residues. Here the CDR3 reads CASSTDRVSYGYTF. The CDR3 coding sequence is TGTGCCAGCAGCACAGACAGGGTTTCCTATGGCTACACCTTC.

The V and J genes are TRBV28 and TRBJ1-1, with 7 bases lining up with TRBD1. CDR3 size: 14 residues. Trimming took 7 bases from V and 1 from J; bases not matched to a gene: 6. Germline CDR1 is MDHEN and CDR2 is SYDVKM. CDR3 sequence reads: CASILQGSNTEAFF. For the CDR3, the DNA is TGTGCCAGCATCTTACAGGGGTCGAACACTGAAGCTTTCTTT.

The chain joins TRBV6-2 or TRBV6-3 to TRBJ1-6; D is perhaps TRBD1 (5 bases). CDR1 is MNHEY, CDR2 SVGEGT, per germline. V dropped 5 bases and J dropped 9 bases, with 17 bases sitting between them. The CDR3 length is 15 residues. The DNA of the CDR3 is TGTGCCAGCAGTACCCGGACAAAGGAGGTTTCACCCCTCCACTTT. Encoded protein: CASSTRTKEVSPLHF.

CDR3 DNA sequence: TGTGCCAGCAGCTCAACGAACACCGGGGAGCTGTTTTTT. Protein: CASSSTNTGELFF. The V and J genes are TRBV7-2 and TRBJ2-2; D is unresolved. Trimming cost V 4 bases and J 0 bases, with 3 bases left between them. CDR1 SGHTA and CDR2 FQGNSA come from the germline V gene. This CDR3 has 13 residues.

The CDR3 here is CASSATTYGYTF. The CDR3 DNA sequence: TGTGCCAGCAGTGCCACCACCTATGGCTACACCTTC. The chain recombines TRBV2 with TRBJ1-2; no clear D. The germline V and J ends were trimmed by 4 bases and 4 bases, with 7 bases remaining between them. The germline V gene has CDR1 SNHLY and CDR2 FYNNEI. CDR3 length: 12 amino acids.

J is TRBJ2-5 and V is TRBV20-1; 7 bases align to TRBD2. CDR3 length equals 15 residues. Germline CDR1 DFQATT, CDR2 SNEGSKA (reference sequence). V shed 6 bases, J shed 0 bases, and the junction held 10 bases outside the gene matches. This CDR3 is CSASGRGSNQETQYF. The CDR3 region has the DNA TGCAGTGCCTCAGGGCGGGGGTCGAACCAAGAGACCCAGTACTTC.

This clonotype was found a few times. This chain connects TRBV20-1 to TRBJ2-7; D may be TRBD1 or TRBD2 (6 bases each). Germline V gives CDR1 DFQATT, CDR2 SNEGSKA (reference sequence). The CDR3 covers 14 residues. The V and J ends lost 1 base and 1 base respectively, with 11 bases between them. DNA for the CDR3: TGCAGTGCTAGAGGGGGGCGGGGATCCTACGAGCAGTACTTC. The encoded protein is CSARGGRGSYEQYF.

This clonotype was seen a few times. The chain joins TRBV18 to TRBJ2-5; TRBD1 or TRBD2 may be the D gene (5 bases each). The length of the CDR3 is 14 residues. In germline, CDR1 is KGHSH, CDR2 LQKENI. V lost 4 bases and J lost 4, with 13 bases in between. As DNA, the CDR3 is TGTGCCAGCTCACGGTCGTCAGGGACAGAGACCCAGTACTTC. Residues: CASSRSSGTETQYF.

This clonotype was detected a few times. CDR3 sequence reads: CASSLRLAGDTQYF. The CDR3 bases are TGTGCCAGCAGCTTAAGGCTAGCGGGCGATACGCAGTATTTT. This chain uses TRBV7-2 with TRBJ2-3; 8 bases match TRBD2. This CDR3 contains 14 residues. The V and J ends lost 2 bases and 6 bases, in that order; junction bases with no gene match: 4. CDR1 and CDR2 (germline): SGHTA, FQGNSA.

V is TRBV4-2 and J is TRBJ2-5; 9 bases are a match to TRBD2. Germline assignment: CDR1 LGHNA and CDR2 YNFKEQ. Unmatched junction bases numbered 16, after V lost 4 bases and J lost 4 bases. The CDR3 is made up of 18 amino acids. CDR3 bases: TGTGCCAGCAGCCTTTGGGGATCTGGCGGGGGGGCTTTAGAGACCCAGTACTTC. Its translation is CASSLWGSGGGALETQYF.

The chain carries TRBV6-1 and TRBJ1-1; D remains unclear. Germline values: CDR1 MNHNS, CDR2 SASEGT. CDR3 length equals 13 residues. Trimming left V 1 base short and J 5 bases short, with 8 bases between. The CDR3 loop is CASSEVGGTEAFF. The CDR3 coding sequence is TGTGCCAGCAGTGAAGTGGGAGGGACTGAAGCTTTCTTT.

In its sample, this clonotype was seen a few times. This chain links TRBV7-3 with TRBJ1-1; maybe TRBD1 (6 bases). CDR1 is SGHTA and CDR2 is FQGTGA in the germline V gene. The CDR3 sequence is 13 residues long. The germline V and J ends were trimmed by 1 base and 6 bases, with 9 bases remaining between them. This CDR3 reads CASSLNKGAEAFF. CDR3 DNA: TGTGCCAGCAGCTTAAATAAGGGGGCTGAAGCTTTCTTT. The full variable domain, rest sourced from reference TRBV7-3 and TRBJ1-1, is GAGVSQTPSNKVTEKGKYVELRCDPISGHTALYWYRQSLGQGPEFLIYFQGTGAADDSGLPNDRFFAVRPEGSVSTLKIQRTERGDSAVYLCASSLNKGAEAFFGQGTRLTVV.

This clonotype appeared a few times. This chain uses TRBV3-1 with TRBJ1-6; 9 nucleotides agree with TRBD1. Germline V gives CDR1 LGHDT, CDR2 YNNKEL (reference sequence). The CDR3 has 16 amino acids. J was trimmed by 7 bases and V by 1 base; bases with no gene match: 5. The CDR3 here is CASSQVGTGSNSPLHF. In DNA, the CDR3 is TGTGCCAGCAGCCAAGTAGGGACAGGGAGCAATTCACCCCTCCACTTT.

This clonotype has a count of ten or more. The chain is built from TRBV20-1 and TRBJ2-1; D tentatively reads TRBD1 or TRBD2 (5 bases each). CDR3 length: 15 residues. The germline V gene encodes CDR1 DFQATT and CDR2 SNEGSKA (reference sequence). V was pared by 6 bases and J by 2 bases, with 17 bases between. The CDR3 DNA reads as TGCAGTGCCGCGGGTGGCTCACAGGCCTACAATGAGCAGTTCTTC. Residues: CSAAGGSQAYNEQFF.

This clonotype has a single count. The rearrangement joins TRBV7-2 to TRBJ1-2; 9 bases are shared with TRBD1. The CDR3 covers 15 residues. Germline-derived CDR1 and CDR2 are SGHTA and FQGNSA. The V segment lost 4 bases and the J segment 7 bases; nucleotides outside the gene matches: 10. In DNA, the CDR3 is TGTGCCAGCAGCTCGAGGCCGGGACAGGGTGCTGGCTACACCTTC. It encodes CASSSRPGQGAGYTF.

This clonotype came up once. The chain is built from TRBV21-1 and TRBJ2-3; TRBD2 is the table's D call and was not checked against the DNA. TRBV21-1 is assigned pseudogene status. The CDR3 loop spans 20 amino acids. In DNA form, the CDR3 reads TGTGCCAGCTATATCCCTGGGGCTAGCGGGAGGAGAGGACGAGCAGATACGCAGTATTTT. It encodes CASYIPGASGRRGRADTQYF.

A few counts support this clonotype. The chain carries TRBV5-4 and TRBJ1-6; the D is unclear. Trimming removed 3 bases from V and 4 bases from J, with 8 bases in between. The length of the CDR3 is 14 residues. CDR1 is SGHNT, CDR2 YYREEE, per germline (reference sequence). The CDR3 DNA reads TGTGCCAGCAGCTCCCGGGAATATAATTCACCCCTCCACTTT. This gives the protein CASSSREYNSPLHF.

The genes are TRBV5-1 and TRBJ1-5; no reliable D call. Trimming removed 0 bases at V and 3 bases at J, with 7 bases between. CDR1 and CDR2 from the germline V gene are SGHRS and YFSETQ. The CDR3 has 14 residues. CDR3 protein: CASSLEGTNQPQHF. The DNA for the CDR3 is TGCGCCAGCAGCTTGGAAGGCACCAATCAGCCCCAGCATTTT.

The CDR3 protein is CATSDTGTSGVNEQFF. In nucleotides, the CDR3 is TGTGCCACCAGTGACACCGGGACTAGCGGAGTCAATGAGCAGTTCTTC. The chain has TRBV24-1 and TRBJ2-1; 11 bases agree with TRBD2. The CDR3 totals 16 residues. CDR1 KGHDR and CDR2 SFDVKD come from the germline V gene. The V and J ends lost 4 bases and 6 bases, in that order; junction bases with no gene match: 7.

CDR3: CASSPEGGEGTQYF. CDR3 DNA sequence: TGTGCCAGCAGCCCAGAAGGGGGGGAGGGGACCCAGTACTTC. The chain has TRBV3-1 and TRBJ2-5; D may be TRBD2 (7 bases). The CDR3 runs to 14 residues. Looked up from germline, CDR1 is LGHDT and CDR2 is YNNKEL (reference sequence). V shed 4 bases and J shed 7 bases, with 16 bases lying between them.